Following are 5 T cell receptor beta chains from one sample sequenced in a study of T cell changes during pregnancy in multiple sclerosis. Sequenced by immunoSEQ multiplex PCR; TCRdb stores in-frame clones only, minus some. Of 75,000 to 90,000 clones detected, about 91% appear once; the ten largest clones hold 3.5% to 4%. The source material was PBMCs, sampled in the first trimester of pregnancy. These receptors were obtained from a female donor in good health, serving as a control in a pregnancy study. Some clones in this sample may be carry-over from other donors' samples.

The V and J genes are TRBV7-9 and TRBJ1-1; 7 bases line up with TRBD1. The V segment lost 5 bases and the J segment 0 bases; nucleotides outside the gene matches: 9. Per the germline V gene, CDR1 is SEHNR and CDR2 is FQNEAQ (reference sequence). CDR3 length equals 16 residues. CDR3 nucleotide sequence: TGTGCCAGCAGCCCGACATCGACAGGGCTGAACACTGAAGCTTTCTTT. Encoded protein: CASSPTSTGLNTEAFF.

The chain combines TRBV2 with TRBJ2-3; D is undetermined. The CDR3 is made up of 15 amino acids. The V end lost 4 bases, the J end lost 0 bases, and 11 bases lay between the germline ends. Germline values: CDR1 SNHLY, CDR2 FYNNEI. CDR3: CASSVLGTSTDTQYF. The CDR3, as DNA: TGTGCCAGCAGTGTGCTGGGCACTAGCACAGATACGCAGTATTTT.

This rearrangement joins TRBV27 to TRBJ2-2; 11 positions match TRBD2. CDR1 and CDR2 from the germline V gene are MNHEY and SMNVEV (reference sequence). CDR3 length: 17 residues. Germline trimming cut 5 bases from V and 2 bases from J; bases unmatched to any gene: 7. The DNA of the CDR3 is TGTGCCAGCAGTGAATTAGCGGGAGGGCCCAACACCGGGGAGCTGTTTTTT. This encodes CASSELAGGPNTGELFF.

J is TRBJ1-2 and V is TRBV6-5, with 11 bases aligning to TRBD1. CDR1 and CDR2 from the germline V gene are MNHEY and SVGAGI. The V and J ends lost 3 bases and 4 bases, in that order; junction bases with no gene match: 4. This CDR3 spans 15 amino acids. DNA of the CDR3: TGTGCCAGCAGTTATTATGGGACAGGGGGCTATGGCTACACCTTC. Its protein is CASSYYGTGGYGYTF.

The gene calls are TRBV5-6 and TRBJ2-2, with 9 bases lining up with TRBD1. V shed 3 bases, J shed 4 bases, and the junction held 4 bases outside the gene matches. This CDR3 has 15 residues. CDR1 SGHDT and CDR2 YYEEEE come from the germline V gene. The CDR3 nucleotides are TGTGCCAGCAGCTCTCCGGGACAGGGCACCGGGGAGCTGTTTTTT. Translating gives CASSSPGQGTGELFF.